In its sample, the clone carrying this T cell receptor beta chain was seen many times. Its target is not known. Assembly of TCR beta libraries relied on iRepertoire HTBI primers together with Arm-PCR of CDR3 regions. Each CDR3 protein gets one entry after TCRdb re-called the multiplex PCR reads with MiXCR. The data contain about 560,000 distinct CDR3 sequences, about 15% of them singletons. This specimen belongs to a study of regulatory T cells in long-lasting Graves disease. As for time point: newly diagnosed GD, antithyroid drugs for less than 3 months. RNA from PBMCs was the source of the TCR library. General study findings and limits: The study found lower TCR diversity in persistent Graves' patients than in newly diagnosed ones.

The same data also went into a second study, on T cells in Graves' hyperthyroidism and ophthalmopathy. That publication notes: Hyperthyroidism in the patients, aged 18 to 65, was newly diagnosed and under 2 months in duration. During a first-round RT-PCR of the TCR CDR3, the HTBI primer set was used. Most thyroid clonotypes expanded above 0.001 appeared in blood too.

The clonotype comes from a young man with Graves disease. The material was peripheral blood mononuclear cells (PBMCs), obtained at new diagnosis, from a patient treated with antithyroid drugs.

Here the CDR3 DNA reads TGTGCCAGCAGCTTAGCTTGGGGGAGCTCCTACAATGAGCAGTTCTTC. Its translation: CASSLAWGSSYNEQFF. This chain links TRBV7-9 with TRBJ2-1, with D possibly called TRBD1 or TRBD2 (5 bases each). CDR1 and CDR2 from the germline V gene are SEHNR and FQNEAQ (reference sequence). V was pared by 0 bases and J by 0 bases, with 9 bases between. The CDR3 totals 16 residues.